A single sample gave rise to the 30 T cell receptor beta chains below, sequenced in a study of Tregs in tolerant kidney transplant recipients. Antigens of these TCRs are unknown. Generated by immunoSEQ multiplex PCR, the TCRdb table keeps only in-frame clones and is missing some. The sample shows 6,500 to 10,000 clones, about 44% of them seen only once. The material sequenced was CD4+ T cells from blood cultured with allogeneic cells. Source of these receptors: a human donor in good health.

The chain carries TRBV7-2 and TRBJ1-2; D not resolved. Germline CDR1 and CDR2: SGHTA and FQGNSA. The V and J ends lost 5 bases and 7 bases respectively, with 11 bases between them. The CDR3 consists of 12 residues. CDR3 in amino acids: CASSQADFGYTF. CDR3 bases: TGTGCCAGCAGCCAGGCGGACTTTGGCTACACCTTC.

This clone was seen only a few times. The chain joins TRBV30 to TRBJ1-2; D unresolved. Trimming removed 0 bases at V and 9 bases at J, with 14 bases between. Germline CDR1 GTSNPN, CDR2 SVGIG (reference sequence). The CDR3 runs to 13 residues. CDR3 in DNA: TGTGCCTGGAGTGTTTATTCACAGTCTAGCTACACCTTC. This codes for CAWSVYSQSSYTF.

DNA for the CDR3: TGTGCCAGCAGTGACAGGCGTAGCAATCAGCCCCAGCATTTT. It translates to CASSDRRSNQPQHF. The chain employs TRBV6-1 and TRBJ1-5; D uncertain. CDR3 length: 14 amino acids. Germline loops: CDR1 MNHNS, CDR2 SASEGT. With 3 bases removed from V and 0 bases from J, the gap between germline ends came to 6 bases.

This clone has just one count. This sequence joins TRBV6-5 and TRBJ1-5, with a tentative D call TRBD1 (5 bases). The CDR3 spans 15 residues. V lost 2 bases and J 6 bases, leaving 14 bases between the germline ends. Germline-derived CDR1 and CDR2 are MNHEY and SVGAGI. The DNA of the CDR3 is TGTGCCAGCAGTTACGGCCGGCCAGGGAGTCAGCCCCAGCATTTT. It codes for CASSYGRPGSQPQHF.

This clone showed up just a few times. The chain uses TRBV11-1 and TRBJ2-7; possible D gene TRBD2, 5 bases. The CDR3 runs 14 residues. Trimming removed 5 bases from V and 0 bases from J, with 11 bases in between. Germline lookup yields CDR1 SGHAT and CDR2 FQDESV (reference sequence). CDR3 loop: CASSRTGSSYEQYF. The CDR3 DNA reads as TGTGCCAGCAGCCGGACTGGCTCCTCCTACGAGCAGTACTTC. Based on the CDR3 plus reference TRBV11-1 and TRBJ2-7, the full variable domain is EAEVAQSPRYKITEKSQAVAFWCDPISGHATLYWYRQILGQGPELLVQFQDESVVDDSQLPKDRFSAERLKGVDSTLKIQPAELGDSAMYLCASSRTGSSYEQYFGPGTRLTVT.

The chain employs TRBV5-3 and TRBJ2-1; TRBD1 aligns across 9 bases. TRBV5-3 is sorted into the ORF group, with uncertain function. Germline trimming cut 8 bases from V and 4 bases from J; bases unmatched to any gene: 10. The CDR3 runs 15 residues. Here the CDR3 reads CASRPDRGEYNEQFF. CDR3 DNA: TGTGCCAGCAGACCCGACAGGGGGGAATACAATGAGCAGTTCTTC.

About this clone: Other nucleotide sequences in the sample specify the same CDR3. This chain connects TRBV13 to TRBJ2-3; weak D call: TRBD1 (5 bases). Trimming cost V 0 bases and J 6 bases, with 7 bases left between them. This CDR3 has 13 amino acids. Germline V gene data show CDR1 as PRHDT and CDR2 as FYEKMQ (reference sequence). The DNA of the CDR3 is TGTGCCAGCAGCTTAGGGGGGCGGGATACGCAGTATTTT. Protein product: CASSLGGRDTQYF.

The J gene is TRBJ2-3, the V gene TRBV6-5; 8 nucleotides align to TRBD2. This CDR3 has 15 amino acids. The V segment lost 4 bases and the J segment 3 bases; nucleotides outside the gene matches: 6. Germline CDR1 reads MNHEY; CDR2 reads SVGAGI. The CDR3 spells CASSFVTGGTDTQYF. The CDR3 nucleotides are TGTGCCAGCAGTTTCGTTACGGGGGGGACAGATACGCAGTATTTT.

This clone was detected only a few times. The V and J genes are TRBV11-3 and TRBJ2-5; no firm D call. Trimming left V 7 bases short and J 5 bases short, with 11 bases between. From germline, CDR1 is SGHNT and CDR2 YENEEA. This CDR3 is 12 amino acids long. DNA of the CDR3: TGTGCCAGCACTCGAAGGTGGGAGACCCAGTACTTC. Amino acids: CASTRRWETQYF.

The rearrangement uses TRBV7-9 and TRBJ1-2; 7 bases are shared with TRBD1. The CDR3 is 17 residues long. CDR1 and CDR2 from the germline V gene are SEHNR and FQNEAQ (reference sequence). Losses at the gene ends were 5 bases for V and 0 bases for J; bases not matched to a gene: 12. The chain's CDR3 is CASSPIGQELANYGYTF. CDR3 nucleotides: TGTGCCAGCAGCCCCATCGGACAGGAATTAGCTAACTATGGCTACACCTTC.

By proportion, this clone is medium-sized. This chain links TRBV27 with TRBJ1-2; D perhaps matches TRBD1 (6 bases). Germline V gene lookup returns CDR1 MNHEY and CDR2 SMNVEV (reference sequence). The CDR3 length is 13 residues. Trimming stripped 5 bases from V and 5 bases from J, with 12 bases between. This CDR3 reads CASSPTGNYGYTF. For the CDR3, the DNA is TGTGCCAGCAGTCCTACAGGGAATTATGGCTACACCTTC.

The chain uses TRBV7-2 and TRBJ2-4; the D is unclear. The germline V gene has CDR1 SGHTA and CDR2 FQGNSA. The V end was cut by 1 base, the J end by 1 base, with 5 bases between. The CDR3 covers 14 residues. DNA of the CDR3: TGTGCCAGCAGCTTAGTAGGGGCCAAAAACATTCAGTACTTC. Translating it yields CASSLVGAKNIQYF.

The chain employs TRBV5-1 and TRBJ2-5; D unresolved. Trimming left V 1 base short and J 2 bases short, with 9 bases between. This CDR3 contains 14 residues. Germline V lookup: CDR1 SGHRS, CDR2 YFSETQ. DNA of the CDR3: TGCGCCAGCAGCTTGTGGGCAGCGCAAGAGACCCAGTACTTC. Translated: CASSLWAAQETQYF.

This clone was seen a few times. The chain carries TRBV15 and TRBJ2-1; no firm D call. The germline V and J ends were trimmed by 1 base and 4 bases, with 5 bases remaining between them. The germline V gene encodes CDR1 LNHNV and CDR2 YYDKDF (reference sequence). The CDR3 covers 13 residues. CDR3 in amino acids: CATSRADYNEQFF. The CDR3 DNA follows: TGTGCCACCAGCAGAGCCGATTACAATGAGCAGTTCTTC.

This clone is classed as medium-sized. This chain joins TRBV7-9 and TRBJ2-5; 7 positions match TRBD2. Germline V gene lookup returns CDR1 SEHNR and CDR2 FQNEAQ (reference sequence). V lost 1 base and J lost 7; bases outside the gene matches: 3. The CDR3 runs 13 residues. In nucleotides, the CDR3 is TGTGCCAGCAGCTTAGAGGCTAGCGGGACCCAGTACTTC. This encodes CASSLEASGTQYF. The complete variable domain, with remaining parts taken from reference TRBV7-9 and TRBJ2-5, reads DTGVSQNPRHKITKRGQNVTFRCDPISEHNRLYWYRQTLGQGPEFLTYFQNEAQLEKSRLLSDRFSAERPKGSFSTLEIQRTEQGDSAMYLCASSLEASGTQYFGPGTRLLVL.

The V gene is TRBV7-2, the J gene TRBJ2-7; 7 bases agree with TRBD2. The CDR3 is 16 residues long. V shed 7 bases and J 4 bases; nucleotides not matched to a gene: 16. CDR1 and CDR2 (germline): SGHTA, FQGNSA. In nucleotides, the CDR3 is TGTGCCAGCAAACTACTGGGGGGGGGAAGAGTGTACGAGCAGTACTTC. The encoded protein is CASKLLGGGRVYEQYF.

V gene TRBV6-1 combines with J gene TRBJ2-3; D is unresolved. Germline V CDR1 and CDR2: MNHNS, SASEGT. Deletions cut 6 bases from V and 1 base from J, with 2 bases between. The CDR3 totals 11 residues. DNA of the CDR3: TGTGCCAGCAGGCGCACAGATACGCAGTATTTT. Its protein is CASRRTDTQYF.

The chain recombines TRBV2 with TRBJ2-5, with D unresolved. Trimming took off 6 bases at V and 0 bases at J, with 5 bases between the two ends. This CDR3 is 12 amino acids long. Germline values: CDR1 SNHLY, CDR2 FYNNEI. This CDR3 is CASRNNQETQYF. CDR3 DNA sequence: TGTGCCAGCAGGAACAACCAAGAGACCCAGTACTTC.

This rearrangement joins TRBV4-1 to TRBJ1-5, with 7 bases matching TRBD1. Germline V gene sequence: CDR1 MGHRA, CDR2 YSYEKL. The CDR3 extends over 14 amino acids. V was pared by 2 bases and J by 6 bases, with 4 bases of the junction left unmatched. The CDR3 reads CASSQRGQGQPQHF. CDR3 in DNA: TGCGCCAGCAGCCAAAGGGGGCAGGGTCAGCCCCAGCATTTT.

The DNA of the CDR3 is TGTGCCACCAGCAGAGATTCCCTCGACAGGGTAGGCGGCTACACCTTC. Its protein is CATSRDSLDRVGGYTF. The chain links TRBV15 to TRBJ1-2, with 7 bases fitting TRBD1. V shed 0 bases and J 8 bases; nucleotides not matched to a gene: 12. Per the germline V gene, CDR1 is LNHNV and CDR2 is YYDKDF (reference sequence). The CDR3 loop spans 16 amino acids.

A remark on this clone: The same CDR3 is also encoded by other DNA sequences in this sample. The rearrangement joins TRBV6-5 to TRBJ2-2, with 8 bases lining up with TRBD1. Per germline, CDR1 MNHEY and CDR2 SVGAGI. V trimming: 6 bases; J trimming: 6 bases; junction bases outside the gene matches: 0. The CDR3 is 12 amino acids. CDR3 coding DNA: TGTGCCAGCAGCAGGGGGCCCGGGGAGCTGTTTTTT. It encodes CASSRGPGELFF.

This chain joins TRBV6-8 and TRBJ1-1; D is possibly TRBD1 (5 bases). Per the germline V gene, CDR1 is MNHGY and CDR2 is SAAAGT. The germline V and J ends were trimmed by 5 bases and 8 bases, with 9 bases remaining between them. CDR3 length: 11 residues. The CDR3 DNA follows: TGTGCCAGCAGTGCGGGACCCGAAGCTTTCTTT. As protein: CASSAGPEAFF.

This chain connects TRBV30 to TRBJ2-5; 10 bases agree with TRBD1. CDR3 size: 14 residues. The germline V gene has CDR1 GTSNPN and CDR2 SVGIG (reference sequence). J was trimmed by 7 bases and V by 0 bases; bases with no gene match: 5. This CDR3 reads CAWSVRQGAGTQYF. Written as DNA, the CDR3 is TGTGCCTGGAGTGTACGACAGGGGGCAGGGACCCAGTACTTC.

The CDR3 DNA reads TGTGCCAGCAGCTTTCTGCCCGGGGGGAGCTCCTACGAGCAGTACTTC. This gives the protein CASSFLPGGSSYEQYF. The V and J genes are TRBV7-6 and TRBJ2-7; 7 nucleotides agree with TRBD2. Germline values: CDR1 SGHVS, CDR2 FNYEAQ. Germline trimming cut 3 bases from V and 0 bases from J; bases unmatched to any gene: 8. The CDR3 has 16 amino acids.

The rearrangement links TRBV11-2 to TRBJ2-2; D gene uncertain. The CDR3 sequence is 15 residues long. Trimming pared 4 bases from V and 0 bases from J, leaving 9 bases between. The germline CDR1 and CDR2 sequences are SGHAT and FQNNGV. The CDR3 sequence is CASSYRLPNTGELFF. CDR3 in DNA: TGTGCCAGCAGCTACCGACTGCCGAACACCGGGGAGCTGTTTTTT.

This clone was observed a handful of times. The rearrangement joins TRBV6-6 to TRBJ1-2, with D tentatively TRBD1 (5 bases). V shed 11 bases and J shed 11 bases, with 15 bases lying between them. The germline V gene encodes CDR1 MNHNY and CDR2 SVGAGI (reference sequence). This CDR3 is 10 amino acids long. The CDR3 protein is CAAGREGYTF. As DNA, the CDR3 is TGTGCCGCCGGACGGGAGGGGTACACCTTC.

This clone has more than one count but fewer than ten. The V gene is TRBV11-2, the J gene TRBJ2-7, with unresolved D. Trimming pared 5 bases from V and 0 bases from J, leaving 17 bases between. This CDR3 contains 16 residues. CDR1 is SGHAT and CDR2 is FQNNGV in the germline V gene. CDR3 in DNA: TGTGCCAGCAGCCCCCTCCGGCGGCGGAGCTCCTACGAGCAGTACTTC. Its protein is CASSPLRRRSSYEQYF.

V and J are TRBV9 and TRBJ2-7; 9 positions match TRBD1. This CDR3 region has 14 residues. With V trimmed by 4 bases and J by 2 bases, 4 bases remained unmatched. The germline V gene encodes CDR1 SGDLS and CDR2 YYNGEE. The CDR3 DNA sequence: TGTGCCAGCAGCTTGACAGGGGGGGCCTACGAGCAGTACTTC. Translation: CASSLTGGAYEQYF.

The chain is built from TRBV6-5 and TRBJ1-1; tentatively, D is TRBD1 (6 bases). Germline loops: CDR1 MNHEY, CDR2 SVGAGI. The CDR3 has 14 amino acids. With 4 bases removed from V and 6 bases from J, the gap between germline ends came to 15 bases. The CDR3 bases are TGTGCCAGCAGTTTTTACAGGGACGCGGCTGAAGCTTTCTTT. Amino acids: CASSFYRDAAEAFF.

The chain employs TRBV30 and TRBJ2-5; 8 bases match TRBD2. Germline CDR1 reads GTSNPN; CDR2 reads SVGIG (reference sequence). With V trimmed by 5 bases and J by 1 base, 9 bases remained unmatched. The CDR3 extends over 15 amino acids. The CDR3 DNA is TGTGCCTGGGCCTTTGCGGGGGGTCGCCAAGAGACCCAGTACTTC. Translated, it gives CAWAFAGGRQETQYF.